This record looks at one T cell receptor (beta chain) sequence and its context. What it binds is not known. The assay, immunoSEQ v3.0, was run at survey level. For every sample, sequencing targeted roughly 40,000-55,000 T-cell genomes. The repertoire was sequenced with immunoSEQ multiplex PCR; TCRdb's copy has only in-frame clones and lacks some. Of approximately 20,000 clones in the sample, around 79% were seen once. These data are taken from a study of long-term antiretroviral therapy in people with HIV. Overall study results and limits: Blood dates from about 2003 to 2018, possibly under older ART regimens. Repertoire dominance by clones expanded before ART was seen at all time points.

This CDR3 comprises 14 residues. The V gene lost 5 bases and the J gene lost 0 bases, with 11 bases spanning the gap. Looked up from germline, CDR1 is SGHRS and CDR2 is YFSETQ. The source of this sequence is a woman in her thirties or forties with HIV. This sample comprised unsorted PBMCs, obtained 4.1 years after starting antiretroviral therapy. This chain connects TRBV5-1 to TRBJ1-1; D not resolved. As DNA, the CDR3 is TGCGCCAGCAGTCTGTGGGTCATGAACACTGAAGCTTTCTTT. It encodes CASSLWVMNTEAFF.